A selection of T cell receptor beta chains follows, all from one sample in a study of cytomegalovirus exposure and HLA in healthy donors. Here immunoSEQ multiplex PCR was the method, and the copy in TCRdb shows in-frame clones only, minus some. The sample holds about 160,000 clones, roughly 77% seen once. Specimen: PBMCs. These receptors were collected from a male donor in good health and CMV-seronegative. The CDR3 runs from the conserved cysteine through the conserved F or W. Only some rows state a clone size, as once, few, many or a class for expanded clones.

J gene | clone size | V gene | CDR3 protein
TRBJ2-2 | . | TRBV7-8 | CASSSAMTGSNTGELFF
TRBJ1-1 | once | TRBV5-1 | CASSKGQANTEAFF
TRBJ2-6 | . | TRBV29-1 | CSVRSSGANVLTF
TRBJ1-4 | . | TRBV6-1 | CASSEEGPPGNEKLFF
TRBJ2-7 | . | TRBV6-5 | CASSYSGAGASYEQYF
TRBJ2-3 | once | TRBV29-1 | CSVGGTGGRTDTQYF
TRBJ2-7 | . | TRBV9 | CASSPRAGDRRSYEQYF
TRBJ2-3 | . | TRBV6-1 | CASSHGMRTDTQYF
TRBJ2-5 | . | TRBV7-7 | CASSLSGARGETQYF
TRBJ1-3 | . | TRBV11-2 | CASSLTTGGNTIYF
TRBJ2-5 | . | TRBV12-5 | CASGHTAQGWETQYF
TRBJ2-4 | . | TRBV5-1 | CASSPGLAGIAKNIQYF
TRBJ2-7 | . | TRBV27 | CASNRFGSRTSGVEQYF
TRBJ1-2 | . | TRBV2 | CASRPGSYGYTF
TRBJ2-2 | . | TRBV19 | CASMSRGAINTGELFF
TRBJ1-4 | . | TRBV27 | CASSLLGGRGEKLFF
TRBJ2-1 | once | TRBV7-9 | CASSSRTSGDTDEQFF
TRBJ1-1 | . | TRBV9 | CASSAVRSDTEAFF
TRBJ1-1 | . | TRBV2 | CASSEAVILGARGTEAFF
TRBJ1-5 | once | TRBV27 | CASSFGPIQPQHF
TRBJ1-2 | . | TRBV5-1 | CASSPRDRSSYTF
TRBJ2-7 | few | TRBV21-1 | CAILRSPYEQYF
TRBJ1-1 | . | TRBV19 | CASSPSENTEAFF
TRBJ1-1 | . | TRBV29-1 | CSARENMNTEAFF
TRBJ1-1 | . | TRBV5-1 | CASSLDRARAEAFF
TRBJ1-1 | many | TRBV10-3 | CAISPTEGSTEAFF
TRBJ2-1 | once | TRBV19 | CASSATTGGEQFF
TRBJ1-2 | . | TRBV28 | CASSDGQRINYGYTF
TRBJ1-1 | few | TRBV27 | CASSPRGASLNTEAFF